The subject of this entry is one T cell receptor beta chain. What it recognizes is unknown. V shed 1 base and J 8 bases; nucleotides not matched to a gene: 6. CDR1 is SGHRS, CDR2 YFSETQ, per germline. The CDR3 consists of 15 residues. These data are taken from a study of cytomegalovirus exposure and HLA in healthy donors. Researchers ran the PCR with 60 Vbeta and 13 Jbeta primers. Clones were read by immunoSEQ multiplex PCR, and TCRdb kept only the in-frame ones, dropping some. This table holds 100,000 to 150,000 clones, roughly 76% found once. Broader study findings: Clonal expansion, a later analysis showed, was greater in HLA-associated TCR beta chains than in equally common others.

The sequenced material came from PBMCs. The V gene is TRBV5-1, the J gene TRBJ1-4, with TRBD1 matching 9 bases. The source of this sequence is a woman aged 55-69 years in good health and CMV-seropositive. The CDR3 spells CASSLLGQGPEKLFF. The CDR3 nucleotides are TGCGCCAGCAGCTTGTTGGGACAGGGTCCCGAAAAACTGTTTTTT.